Listed below are T cell receptor beta chains from one sample, sequenced in a study of early T cells in non-severe SARS-CoV-2 infection. TCRdb reprocessed the 5' RACE reads with MiXCR, giving one entry per CDR3 protein. This table has about 55,000 distinct CDR3 sequences, just under 15% appearing once. Sequenced material: whole blood, taken at baseline. The receptors derive from an adult who was a healthcare worker with PCR-confirmed SARS-CoV-2 infection or an uninfected control (not recorded which). Each CDR3 is given with its conserved first and last residue. Fields, in order: V gene, D gene, J gene, clone size, CDR3 DNA, CDR3 protein. D genes are given only for firm matches. A row's size may be missing; if present it is once, few, many or a size class.

TRBV3-1	NA	TRBJ1-5	NA	TGTGCCAGCAGCCCCGGGGGGTTGGCGCCCCAGCATTTT	CASSPGGLAPQHF
TRBV7-9	NA	TRBJ2-2	NA	TGTGCCAGCAGCTTAAGACAGTCGAACGCCGGGGAGCTGTTTTTT	CASSLRQSNAGELFF
TRBV5-4	NA	TRBJ2-1	few	TGTGCCAGCAGCCCGGACTGGGAGCGGAGGGACAATGAGCAGTTCTTC	CASSPDWERRDNEQFF
TRBV28	TRBD2	TRBJ2-5	NA	TGTGCCAGCAGTCCCCGTCGGGCTAGCGGGAGTGGTGGCGAGACCCAGTACTTC	CASSPRRASGSGGETQYF
TRBV29-1	NA	TRBJ2-7	many	TGCAGCGTTGAATACTGGAGCGAGCAGTACTTC	CSVEYWSEQYF
TRBV5-1	TRBD1	TRBJ1-1	few	TGCGCCAGCAGCATCGGACAGGGTGAAGCTTTCTTT	CASSIGQGEAFF
TRBV3-1	NA	TRBJ2-1	NA	TGTGCCAGCAGCCAAGATCTCCCGGGGGTCACCTACAATGAGCAGTTCTTC	CASSQDLPGVTYNEQFF
TRBV11-2	NA	TRBJ2-2	many	TGTGCCAGCAGTCAATACCGCTACACCGGGGAGCTGTTTTTT	CASSQYRYTGELFF
TRBV20-1	NA	TRBJ1-6	few	TGCAGTGCTAGCCGACAGGTTAATTCACCCCTCCACTTT	CSASRQVNSPLHF
TRBV11-2	TRBD2	TRBJ2-1	NA	TGTGCCAGCACCCGGACTAGCGGCGGTGAGCAGTTCTTC	CASTRTSGGEQFF
TRBV12-3/TRBV12-4	NA	TRBJ2-7	many	TGTGCCAGCAGTTTAGGGCCGAAATCCTACGAGCAGTACTTC	CASSLGPKSYEQYF
TRBV7-3	NA	TRBJ2-1	many	TGTGCCAGCAGCTTAAACCCCGGGGTCTACAATGAGCAGTTCTTC	CASSLNPGVYNEQFF
TRBV6-6	TRBD2	TRBJ2-3	NA	TGTGCCAGCAGAGCGGGACTCAGCACAGATACGCAGTATTTT	CASRAGLSTDTQYF
TRBV3-1	NA	TRBJ2-1	few	TGTGCCACTGGGAGCGCGGGGCTATCCTACAATGAGCAGTTCTTC	CATGSAGLSYNEQFF
TRBV20-1	NA	TRBJ2-5	NA	TGCAGTGCTTCTCGTCCAGGGGAGATGACCCAGTACTTC	CSASRPGEMTQYF
TRBV10-3	TRBD1	TRBJ2-6	few	TGTGCCACAAAGGACAGGGGGCTAACTGGGGCCAACGTCCTGACTTTC	CATKDRGLTGANVLTF
TRBV12-3/TRBV12-4	TRBD2	TRBJ2-3	NA	TGTGCCAGCAGCCCTAGCGGGACTAGCACAGATACGCAGTATTTT	CASSPSGTSTDTQYF
TRBV13	NA	TRBJ2-2	NA	TGTGCCAGCAGCTGGACGGCCGGGGAGCTGTTTTTT	CASSWTAGELFF
TRBV27	NA	TRBJ1-5	NA	TGTGCCAGCAGTCCCGGACATCTGACACAGCCCCAGCATTTT	CASSPGHLTQPQHF
TRBV3-1	NA	TRBJ2-7	few	TGTGCCAGCAGCTACGGGAGTTCCTACGAGCAGTACTTC	CASSYGSSYEQYF
TRBV21-1	NA	TRBJ2-3	NA	TGTGCCAGCAGCCTAGGGCGGACAACCTTCGCAGATACGCAGTATTTT	CASSLGRTTFADTQYF
TRBV5-1	NA	TRBJ1-6	few	TGCGCCAGCAGCTTGACCAGGGATCGGAATTCACCCCTCCACTTT	CASSLTRDRNSPLHF
TRBV12-3/TRBV12-4	NA	TRBJ2-6	many	TGTGCCAGCAGGCCAAGGGGGCGCGGGGGCCTCTCTGGGGCCAACGTCCTGACTTTC	CASRPRGRGGLSGANVLTF
TRBV12-3/TRBV12-4	NA	TRBJ2-4	NA	TGTGCCAGCAGTTTATCTGGAGTCGTTCAGTACTTC	CASSLSGVVQYF
TRBV19	TRBD1	TRBJ2-7	NA	TGTGCCAGTAGTAATGCAGGGGGCGAGCAGTACTTC	CASSNAGGEQYF
TRBV2	TRBD2	TRBJ2-5	NA	TGTGCCAGCAGTGGGCCCCGGGGACTAATAGGAGAGACCCAGTACTTC	CASSGPRGLIGETQYF
TRBV28	NA	TRBJ2-4	few	TGTGCCAGCAGTTTAGGGGTAGCCCAAAACATTCAGTACTTC	CASSLGVAQNIQYF
TRBV21-1	NA	TRBJ2-7	NA	TGTGCCAGCAGCAGGGCTAGCGGTACCTCCTACGAGCAGTACTTC	CASSRASGTSYEQYF
TRBV29-1	TRBD1	TRBJ1-5	few	TGCAGCGTTGGGGGGGCCGGGACAGGGATAAATCAGCCCCAGCATTTT	CSVGGAGTGINQPQHF
TRBV5-1	NA	TRBJ2-5	NA	TGCGCCAGCTTGCTCCCCGGAAGACGGAGGGAGACCCAGTACTTC	CASLLPGRRRETQYF
TRBV7-9	TRBD1	TRBJ1-2	many	TGTGCCAGCAGCGCCTCACAGGGGAGCTCGGCTGGCTACACCTTC	CASSASQGSSAGYTF
TRBV15	NA	TRBJ2-7	few	TGTGCCACCAGCAGAGGTGGGGAGAGCTACGAGCAGTACTTC	CATSRGGESYEQYF
TRBV12-3/TRBV12-4	NA	TRBJ2-1	NA	TGTGCCAGCAGTTTATACAGGGTGTATGAGCAGTTCTTC	CASSLYRVYEQFF
TRBV4-1	TRBD1	TRBJ1-1	few	TGCGCCAGCAGCCCTGGACAGGTTAACACTGAAGCTTTCTTT	CASSPGQVNTEAFF
TRBV30	NA	TRBJ1-1	few	TGTGCCTGGAGTAGGGACACGAACACTGAAGCTTTCTTT	CAWSRDTNTEAFF
TRBV3-1	TRBD1	TRBJ1-1	NA	TGTGCCAGCAGCCACACCGGACAGGGGAACACTGAAGCTTTCTTT	CASSHTGQGNTEAFF
TRBV7-9	NA	TRBJ2-6	few	TGTGCCAGCAGCTCGTCCCTCTCTGGGGCCAACGTCCTGACTTTC	CASSSSLSGANVLTF
TRBV19	NA	TRBJ2-4	NA	TGTGCCAGTAGTATACCATTACTAGCCAAAAACATTCAGTACTTC	CASSIPLLAKNIQYF
TRBV12-3/TRBV12-4	NA	TRBJ1-2	NA	TGTGCCAGCCAACAAGTAAAACCCTATGGCTACACCTTC	CASQQVKPYGYTF
TRBV7-8	NA	TRBJ2-3	NA	TGTGCCAGCAGCTTAATGAGTACCACAGATACGCAGTATTTT	CASSLMSTTDTQYF
TRBV7-2	NA	TRBJ2-3	few	TGTGCCAGCAGCCCACTAACCAGAGGGACAGATACGCAGTATTTT	CASSPLTRGTDTQYF